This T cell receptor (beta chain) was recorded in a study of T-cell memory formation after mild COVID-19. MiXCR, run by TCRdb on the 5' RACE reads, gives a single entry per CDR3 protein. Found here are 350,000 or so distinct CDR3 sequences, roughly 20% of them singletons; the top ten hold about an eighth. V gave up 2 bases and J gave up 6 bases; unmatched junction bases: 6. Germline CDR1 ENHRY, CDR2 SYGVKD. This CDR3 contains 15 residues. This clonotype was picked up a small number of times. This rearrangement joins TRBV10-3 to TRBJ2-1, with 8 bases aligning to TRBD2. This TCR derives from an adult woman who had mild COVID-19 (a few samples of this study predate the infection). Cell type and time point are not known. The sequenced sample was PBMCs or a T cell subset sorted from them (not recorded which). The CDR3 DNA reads TGTGCCATCAGTGAGCCCGGACTAGCCGGCAATGAGCAGTTCTTC. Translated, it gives CAISEPGLAGNEQFF.